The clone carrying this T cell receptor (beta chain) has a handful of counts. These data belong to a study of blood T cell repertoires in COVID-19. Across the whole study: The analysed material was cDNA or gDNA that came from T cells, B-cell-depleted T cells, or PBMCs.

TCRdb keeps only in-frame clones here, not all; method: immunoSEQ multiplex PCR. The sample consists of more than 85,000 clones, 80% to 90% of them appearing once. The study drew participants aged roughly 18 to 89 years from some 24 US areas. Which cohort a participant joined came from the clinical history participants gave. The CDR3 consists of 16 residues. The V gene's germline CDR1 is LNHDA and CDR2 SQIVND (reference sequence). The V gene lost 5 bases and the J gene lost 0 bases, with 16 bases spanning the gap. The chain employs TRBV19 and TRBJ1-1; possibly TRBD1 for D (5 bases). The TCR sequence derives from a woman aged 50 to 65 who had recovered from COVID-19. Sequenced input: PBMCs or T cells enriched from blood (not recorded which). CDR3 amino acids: CASSPSRRGMNTEAFF. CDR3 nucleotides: TGTGCCAGTAGTCCCTCCCGGCGGGGGATGAACACTGAAGCTTTCTTT. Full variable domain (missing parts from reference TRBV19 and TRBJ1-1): DGGITQSPKYLFRKEGQNVTLSCEQNLNHDAMYWYRQDPGQGLRLIYYSQIVNDFQKGDIAEGYSVSREKKESFPLTVTSAQKNPTAFYLCASSPSRRGMNTEAFFGQGTRLTVV.